The T cell receptor (beta chain) described here comes from a study of beta chain features in type 1 diabetes. Study results and caveats: For type 1 diabetes patients, VDJ junctions showed fewer insertions and more deletions.

In regard to this clone: Its antigen remains unidentified.

Expressed TCRB transcripts were sequenced because the isolated RNA had all been reverse transcribed beforehand. TCRdb's table, derived via immunoSEQ multiplex PCR, lists solely in-frame clones and lacks some. The sample consists of fewer than 650,000 clones, roughly 15% of them appearing once. V lost 4 bases and J lost 4; bases outside the gene matches: 1. The germline CDR1 and CDR2 sequences are SGHVS and FNYEAQ. The CDR3 sequence is 14 residues long. The rearrangement links TRBV7-6 to TRBJ1-5, with 10 bases aligning to TRBD1. The clonotype was recovered from a man aged 18 to 30 in good health. The specimen sequenced was naive CD4+ T cells from blood. The CDR3 DNA is TGTGCCAGCAGCTCGGGACAGGGGAATCAGCCCCAGCATTTT. Translation gives CASSSGQGNQPQHF.